These 10 T cell receptor beta chains were all obtained from the same sample, sequenced in a study of shared clonotypes between healthy human individuals. Sequencing was performed with immunoSEQ multiplex PCR; in TCRdb, only in-frame clones are kept and a portion is missing. Of hundreds of thousands of clones in the sample, less than 80% were seen once. Specimen: PBMCs. These TCRs come from a middle-aged woman in good health. Some clones in this sample may be carry-over from other donors' samples.

The chain joins TRBV19 to TRBJ2-5, with 7 positions matching TRBD1. Germline V gene data show CDR1 as LNHDA and CDR2 as SQIVND (reference sequence). The CDR3 consists of 14 residues. J lost 2 bases, V lost 5 bases, and 5 bases had no gene match. In DNA, the CDR3 is TGTGCCAGTAGTGGGACGGGACAGCAAGAGACCCAGTACTTC. This translates into CASSGTGQQETQYF.

V usage is TRBV6-5 and J usage is TRBJ1-5; D remains ambiguous. The CDR3 has 13 amino acids. Per the germline V gene, CDR1 is MNHEY and CDR2 is SVGAGI. V was trimmed by 4 bases and J by 1 base, leaving 5 bases between them. The CDR3 nucleotides read TGTGCCAGCAGTTCGGCAAGCAATCAGCCCCAGCATTTT. It is translated as CASSSASNQPQHF.

This clone was found a few times. The V and J genes are TRBV29-1 and TRBJ1-2, with unresolved D. V lost 4 bases and J 2 bases, leaving 8 bases between the germline ends. The CDR3 runs to 12 residues. Germline loops: CDR1 SQVTM, CDR2 ANQGSEA. As DNA, the CDR3 is TGCAGCGTTGTCGAGGGAAACTATGGCTACACCTTC. This translates into CSVVEGNYGYTF.

This clone was observed once. The rearrangement uses TRBV19 and TRBJ2-7; D might be TRBD1 (5 bases). Trimming took off 1 base at V and 1 base at J, with 11 bases between the two ends. CDR3 length equals 15 residues. Germline CDR1 reads LNHDA; CDR2 reads SQIVND (reference sequence). The CDR3 region is CASSIGGDRSYEQYF. The CDR3 coding sequence is TGTGCCAGTAGTATAGGGGGCGACAGATCCTACGAGCAGTACTTC. The full variable domain, in which reference TRBV19 and TRBJ2-7 provide the parts outside the CDR3, is DGGITQSPKYLFRKEGQNVTLSCEQNLNHDAMYWYRQDPGQGLRLIYYSQIVNDFQKGDIAEGYSVSREKKESFPLTVTSAQKNPTAFYLCASSIGGDRSYEQYFGPGTRLTVT.

The V call is TRBV6-1, the J call TRBJ2-1; D unresolved. CDR3 length equals 13 residues. V lost 6 bases and J lost 6, with 12 bases in between. Germline V CDR1 and CDR2: MNHNS, SASEGT. CDR3 nucleotide sequence: TGTGCCAGCAGGCACTCTGGCATCAATGAGCAGTTCTTC. This translates into CASRHSGINEQFF.

The chain links TRBV5-4 to TRBJ2-7; 10 bases are shared with TRBD1. The CDR3 has 15 amino acids. CDR1 is SGHNT, CDR2 YYREEE, per germline (reference sequence). J lost 2 bases, V lost 3 bases, and 5 bases had no gene match. CDR3 sequence reads: CASSSGQGPTYEQYF. The CDR3 bases are TGTGCCAGCAGCTCGGGACAGGGGCCTACCTACGAGCAGTACTTC.

To note about this clone: A far larger clone lies a single base away; this is likely a read error. The rearrangement links TRBV11-2 to TRBJ2-7, with TRBD2 matching over 9 bases. CDR1 is SGHAT, CDR2 FQNNGV, per germline. CDR3 length equals 14 residues. The CDR3 region is CASSLPGTSYEQCF. The CDR3 nucleotides are TGTGCCAGCAGCTTACCCGGGACTAGCTACGAGCAGTGCTTC.

V is TRBV6-1 and J is TRBJ2-7; maybe TRBD2 (7 bases). Germline CDR1 is MNHNS and CDR2 is SASEGT. V lost 4 bases and J 4 bases, leaving 14 bases between the germline ends. The CDR3 is made up of 14 amino acids. This CDR3 is CASSGSRGGYEQYF. The CDR3 DNA is TGTGCCAGCAGTGGGAGTAGGGGGGGATACGAGCAGTACTTC.

This clone was picked up a small number of times. The chain couples TRBV5-5 to TRBJ2-7, with no clear D. V lost 0 bases, J lost 7 bases, and 8 bases lay in between. Germline CDR1 is SGHKS and CDR2 is YYEKEE (reference sequence). The CDR3 is 12 amino acids. CDR3 in amino acids: CASSLARREQYF. Here the CDR3 DNA reads TGTGCCAGCAGCTTGGCCCGCAGAGAGCAGTACTTC.

The chain links TRBV10-3 to TRBJ1-2; a weak D match, TRBD1 (5 bases). V lost 7 bases to trimming and J lost 3 bases, with 12 bases between them. This CDR3 is built from 13 residues. The germline CDR1 and CDR2 sequences are ENHRY and SYGVKD. The CDR3 region is CAITQGRHYGYTF. Written as DNA, the CDR3 is TGTGCCATCACCCAGGGACGCCACTATGGCTACACCTTC.